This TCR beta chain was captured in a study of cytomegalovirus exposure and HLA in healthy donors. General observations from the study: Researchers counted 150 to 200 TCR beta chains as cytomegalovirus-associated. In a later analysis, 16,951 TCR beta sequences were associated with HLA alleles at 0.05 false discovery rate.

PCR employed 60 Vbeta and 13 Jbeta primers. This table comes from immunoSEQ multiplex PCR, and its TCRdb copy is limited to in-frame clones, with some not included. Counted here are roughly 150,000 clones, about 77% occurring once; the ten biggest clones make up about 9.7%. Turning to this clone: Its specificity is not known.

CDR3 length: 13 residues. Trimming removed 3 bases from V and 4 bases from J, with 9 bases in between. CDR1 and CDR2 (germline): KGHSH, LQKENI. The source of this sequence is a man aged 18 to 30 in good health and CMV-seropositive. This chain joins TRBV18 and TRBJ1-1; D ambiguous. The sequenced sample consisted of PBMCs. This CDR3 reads CASSPRELTEAFF. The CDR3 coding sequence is TGTGCCAGCTCACCGCGGGAACTCACTGAAGCTTTCTTT.